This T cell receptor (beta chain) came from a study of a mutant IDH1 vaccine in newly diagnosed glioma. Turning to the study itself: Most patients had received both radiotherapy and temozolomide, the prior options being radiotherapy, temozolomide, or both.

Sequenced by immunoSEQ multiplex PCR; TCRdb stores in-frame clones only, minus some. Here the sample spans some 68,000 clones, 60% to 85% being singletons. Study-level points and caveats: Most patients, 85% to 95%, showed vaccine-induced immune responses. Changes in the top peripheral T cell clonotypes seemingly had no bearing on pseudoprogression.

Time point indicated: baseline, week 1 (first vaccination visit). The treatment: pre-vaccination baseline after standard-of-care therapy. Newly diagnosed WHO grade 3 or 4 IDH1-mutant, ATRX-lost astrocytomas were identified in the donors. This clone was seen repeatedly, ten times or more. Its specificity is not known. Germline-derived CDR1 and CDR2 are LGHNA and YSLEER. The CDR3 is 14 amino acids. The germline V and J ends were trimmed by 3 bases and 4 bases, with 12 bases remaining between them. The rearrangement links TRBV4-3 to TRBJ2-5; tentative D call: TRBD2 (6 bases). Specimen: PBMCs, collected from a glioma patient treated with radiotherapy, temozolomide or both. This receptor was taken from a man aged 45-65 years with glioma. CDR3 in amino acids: CASSHRGAGETQYF. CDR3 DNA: TGCGCCAGCAGCCATCGCGGGGCCGGAGAGACCCAGTACTTC.